This T cell receptor (beta chain) is drawn from a study of tumor-infiltrating lymphocytes in primary liver carcinoma. Overall study: Tumors were staged T1-T3 N0M0 and measured 4.2 to 10 cm across.

V was trimmed by 8 bases and J by 4 bases, leaving 18 bases between them. The CDR3 covers 14 residues. Germline V gene sequence: CDR1 GTSNPN, CDR2 SVGIG (reference sequence). Scientists recovered RNA and DNA together from roughly 20-30 mg of unsorted bulk tissue. Points from the study as a whole: Less overlap was seen in tumor-adjacent and tumor-blood pairs than in tumor region pairs.

The input was around 530 ng total RNA; TCR beta cDNA was made from it with a constant-region primer. ARM-PCR, slightly modified, supplied the TCR beta libraries through three nested multiplex PCR rounds. Both of the initial two PCR rounds ran for roughly 11 cycles and employed TRBV1-TRBV30 forward primers alongside a C-beta reverse primer. TCRdb reanalysed the multiplex PCR reads using MiXCR and keeps one entry per CDR3 protein. The table includes 90,000 to 140,000 distinct CDR3 sequences, about four fifths detected once. For this clonotype: Its matching antigen is unknown.

Sequencing was done on a sample of liver tumor tissue from sampling region 3. The subset here: tumor region T3, left-lateral pole. This receptor was identified in a man aged 35-49 years with primary liver carcinoma and hepatitis B virus infection. The V and J genes are TRBV30 and TRBJ2-1; possible D gene TRBD2, 5 bases. The CDR3 here is CAKSAEGFYNEQFF. As DNA, the CDR3 is TGTGCCAAGTCAGCGGAAGGGTTTTACAATGAGCAGTTCTTC.